The 6 T cell receptor beta chains reported below all come from one sample, sequenced in a study of T cell clonality in common variable immunodeficiency. The protocol was immunoSEQ multiplex PCR, while the TCRdb copy is restricted to in-frame clones and leaves out a portion. This sample has approximately 64,000 clones, each found more than once. The sequenced material came from peripheral blood mononuclear cells. These receptors originate from a person aged 18-69 years in good health.

This clone was recorded many times. The missing CDR3 end, 3 residues past where the read stops, is filled in from the germline J gene. The rearrangement links TRBV30 to TRBJ1-4; D might be TRBD1 (5 bases). V dropped 4 bases and J dropped 3 bases, with 12 bases sitting between them. The CDR3 sequence is 14 residues long. Germline V gene sequence: CDR1 GTSNPN, CDR2 SVGIG (reference sequence). CDR3 amino acids: CAWNQGVSNEKLFF. The DNA read from the CDR3 is TGTGCCTGGAACCAGGGAGTTTCTAATGAAAAA.

This clone was seen many times. The read is 3 residues too short to cover the CDR3 end, so that end is filled in from the germline J gene. V usage is TRBV7-6 and J usage is TRBJ1-4, with a tentative D call TRBD1 (5 bases). This CDR3 contains 14 residues. V was clipped by 3 bases and J by 3 bases, with 8 bases between them. Germline-derived CDR1 and CDR2 are SGHVS and FNYEAQ. CDR3 DNA, as far as it was read: TGTGCCAGCAGCTTCAGGGCTCCTAATGAAAAA. Its translation is CASSFRAPNEK. The CDR3 as a whole reads CASSFRAPNEKLFF.

This clone was recorded many times. The read is 3 residues too short to cover the CDR3 end, so that end is filled in from the germline J gene. The rearrangement uses TRBV6-1 and TRBJ1-2; D remains unclear. There are 14 residues in the CDR3. V was cut by 3 bases and J by 3 bases, with 11 bases left in between. From germline, CDR1 is MNHNS and CDR2 SASEGT. CDR3 sequence: CASSEGAGHYGYTF. The sequenced CDR3 bases are TGTGCCAGCAGTGAGGGTGCAGGCCACTATGGC.

This clone has only a few counts. Read sequence stops 3 residues before the CDR3 end, and the germline J gene provides the missing end. The chain has TRBV11-2 and TRBJ1-2; 12 positions agree with TRBD1. Trimming at V came to 3 bases and at J to 6 bases, leaving 5 bases not matched to a gene. The germline CDR1 and CDR2 sequences are SGHAT and FQNNGV. This CDR3 spans 15 amino acids. CDR3 in amino acids: CASSFGTGGWDGYTF. The part of the CDR3 DNA that was read is TGTGCCAGCAGCTTCGGGACAGGGGGCTGGGATGGC.

This clone was detected ten times or more. Read data end 3 residues before the CDR3 end; the end is taken from the germline J gene. The chain has TRBV7-2 and TRBJ1-2; a possible D gene is TRBD1 (5 bases). V lost 3 bases to trimming and J lost 6 bases, with 14 bases between them. From germline, CDR1 is SGHTA and CDR2 FQGNSA. CDR3 size: 14 residues. CDR3 sequence reads: CASSFEKGNHGYTF. The DNA read from the CDR3 is TGTGCCAGCAGCTTCGAAAAGGGGAATCATGGC. Looking up the rest from reference TRBV7-2 and TRBJ1-2 gives the full variable domain: GAGVSQSPSNKVTEKGKDVELRCDPISGHTALYWYRQSLGQGLEFLIYFQGNSAPDKSGLPSDRFSAERTGGSVSTLTIQRTQQEDSAVYLCASSFEKGNHGYTFGSGTRLTVV.

This clone has ten or more counts. From the germline J gene comes the end of the CDR3, since the read stops 3 residues before it. The chain uses TRBV7-6 and TRBJ1-1; tentative D call: TRBD1 (5 bases). Trimming removed 3 bases at V and 4 bases at J, with 15 bases between. This CDR3 is built from 15 residues. Germline V gene lookup returns CDR1 SGHVS and CDR2 FNYEAQ. CDR3 protein: CASSFGAGGVTEAFF. Incomplete CDR3 DNA: TGTGCCAGCAGCTTTGGAGCGGGGGGAGTCACTGAA.